One and the same sample provided the 30 T cell receptor beta chains below, sequenced in a study of blood T cell repertoires in COVID-19. Assay: immunoSEQ multiplex PCR; the TCRdb copy retains only in-frame clones and omits some. The data hold 60,000 to 70,000 clones, with roughly nine tenths observed a single time. The specimen sequenced was peripheral blood. The receptor source for this set is a man in his fifties or sixties with active COVID-19.

The chain joins TRBV7-6 to TRBJ2-5; 9 bases are shared with TRBD2. CDR1 is SGHVS and CDR2 is FNYEAQ in the germline V gene. J lost 2 bases, V lost 3 bases, and 4 bases had no gene match. CDR3 length: 15 amino acids. As DNA, the CDR3 is TGTGCCAGCAGCTTCGTGACTAGCGGACAAGAGACCCAGTACTTC. It translates to CASSFVTSGQETQYF.

CDR3 nucleotide sequence: TGTGCCAGCAGCTTAAGGGGGGAGACCCAGTACTTC. Its protein is CASSLRGETQYF. The rearrangement links TRBV11-3 to TRBJ2-5, with D possibly being TRBD1 (6 bases). Germline V CDR1 and CDR2: SGHNT, YENEEA. V was clipped by 2 bases and J by 5 bases, with 6 bases between them. The CDR3 has 12 residues.

This clone was detected a few times. This rearrangement joins TRBV4-3 to TRBJ1-5; tentatively, D is TRBD1 (5 bases). In germline, CDR1 is LGHNA, CDR2 YSLEER. CDR3 length: 15 amino acids. The ends were cut back, 4 bases at V and 4 bases at J, with 14 bases in the middle. CDR3 sequence reads: CASSPNSDINQPQHF. In DNA, the CDR3 is TGCGCCAGCAGCCCCAACTCGGACATTAATCAGCCCCAGCATTTT.

This clone was detected only a few times. The chain has TRBV5-1 and TRBJ2-7; the D gene is possibly TRBD1 (6 bases). This CDR3 region has 15 residues. Per germline, CDR1 SGHRS and CDR2 YFSETQ. V lost 0 bases and J 5 bases, leaving 15 bases between the germline ends. The CDR3 loop reads CASSLGTVGSNEQYF. As DNA, the CDR3 is TGCGCCAGCAGCTTGGGGACAGTGGGCTCGAACGAGCAGTACTTC.

The J gene is TRBJ2-5, the V gene TRBV18; a possible D gene is TRBD1 (5 bases). The germline CDR1 and CDR2 sequences are KGHSH and LQKENI. The CDR3 consists of 16 residues. V was trimmed by 2 bases and J by 3 bases, leaving 16 bases between them. The CDR3 here is CASSPIRKGPKETQYF. The CDR3 DNA is TGTGCCAGCTCACCAATTCGGAAGGGGCCCAAAGAGACCCAGTACTTC. Based on the CDR3 plus reference TRBV18 and TRBJ2-5, the full variable domain is NAGVMQNPRHLVRRRGQEARLRCSPMKGHSHVYWYRQLPEEGLKFMVYLQKENIIDESGMPKERFSAEFPKEGPSILRIQQVVRGDSAAYFCASSPIRKGPKETQYFGPGTRLLVL.

The chain is built from TRBV18 and TRBJ1-2; perhaps TRBD1 as D (6 bases). Trimming left V 1 base short and J 1 base short, with 7 bases between. Germline lookup yields CDR1 KGHSH and CDR2 LQKENI. The CDR3 sequence is 14 residues long. DNA for the CDR3: TGTGCCAGCTCACCACAGGGGGATAACTATGGCTACACCTTC. It specifies CASSPQGDNYGYTF.

This clone came up a few times. CDR3 sequence reads: CSVAGDMSNQPQHF. The DNA of the CDR3 is TGCAGCGTCGCAGGGGATATGAGCAATCAGCCCCAGCATTTT. V and J are TRBV29-1 and TRBJ1-5; weak D call: TRBD1 (6 bases). V lost 6 bases, J lost 1 base, and 13 bases lay in between. The CDR3 is 14 residues long. Germline assignment: CDR1 SQVTM and CDR2 ANQGSEA.

Here the CDR3 DNA reads TGTGCCAGCAGTTACTCGACAGTCTATGGCTACACCTTC. Encoded protein: CASSYSTVYGYTF. The J gene is TRBJ1-2, the V gene TRBV6-2 or TRBV6-3; perhaps TRBD1 as D (5 bases). CDR1 MNHEY and CDR2 SVGEGT come from the germline V gene. V dropped 0 bases and J dropped 4 bases, with 6 bases sitting between them. The CDR3 is 13 residues long.

The chain uses TRBV18 and TRBJ2-3; D remains ambiguous. The length of the CDR3 is 14 residues. Trimming pared 8 bases from V and 0 bases from J, leaving 12 bases between. Germline loops: CDR1 KGHSH, CDR2 LQKENI. CDR3 residues: CASRWAASTDTQYF. The CDR3 bases are TGTGCCAGCCGTTGGGCAGCTAGCACAGATACGCAGTATTTT.

The CDR3: CSVEAGWREGYNEQFF. Here the CDR3 DNA reads TGCAGCGTTGAAGCGGGGTGGAGGGAGGGATACAATGAGCAGTTCTTC. The chain employs TRBV29-1 and TRBJ2-1, with TRBD2 matching over 7 bases. The junction had 10 bases not matched to a gene; V was cut back by 1 base and J by 4 bases. From germline, CDR1 is SQVTM and CDR2 ANQGSEA. CDR3 length: 16 residues.

The CDR3: CASSLGGLGTDTQYF. CDR3 DNA: TGTGCCAGCAGCTTGGGGGGGTTGGGGACAGATACGCAGTATTTT. J is TRBJ2-3 and V is TRBV7-8, with 7 bases matching TRBD2. Germline V CDR1 and CDR2: SGHVS, FQNEAQ. This CDR3 contains 15 residues. The ends lost 3 bases at V and 3 bases at J; junction bases unmatched: 6.

There are a few counts of this clone. The chain has TRBV6-2 or TRBV6-3 and TRBJ1-2, with 8 bases aligning to TRBD1. CDR3 size: 15 residues. Germline V lookup: CDR1 MNHEY, CDR2 SVGEGT. V lost 5 bases and J lost 2; bases outside the gene matches: 7. DNA for the CDR3: TGTGCCAGCAGTCCATCGGACAGGGTCAACTATGGCTACACCTTC. Amino acids: CASSPSDRVNYGYTF.

V gene TRBV9 combines with J gene TRBJ2-3; 7 nucleotides match TRBD2. J gave up 2 bases and V 0 bases, and 9 bases lay outside the gene matches. The CDR3 covers 17 residues. From germline, CDR1 is SGDLS and CDR2 YYNGEE. The CDR3 bases are TGTGCCAGCAGCGTAGCTCCAGCGGGGCAACTCACAGATACGCAGTATTTT. It codes for CASSVAPAGQLTDTQYF. The entire variable domain, with the rest obtained from reference TRBV9 and TRBJ2-3, is as follows: DSGVTQTPKHLITATGQRVTLRCSPRSGDLSVYWYQQSLDQGLQFLIQYYNGEERAKGNILERFSAQQFPDLHSELNLSSLELGDSALYFCASSVAPAGQLTDTQYFGPGTRLTVL.

The rearrangement joins TRBV30 to TRBJ2-3; 8 positions agree with TRBD1. The CDR3 is 15 amino acids. Germline lookup yields CDR1 GTSNPN and CDR2 SVGIG (reference sequence). Trimming at V came to 2 bases and at J to 1 base, leaving 5 bases not matched to a gene. The CDR3 loop reads CAWSPGQGRTDTQYF. CDR3 bases: TGTGCCTGGAGTCCCGGACAGGGACGCACAGATACGCAGTATTTT.

This chain joins TRBV6-5 and TRBJ2-1; 9 positions agree with TRBD2. This CDR3 is 11 amino acids long. Germline lookup yields CDR1 MNHEY and CDR2 SVGAGI. V was pared by 7 bases and J by 12 bases, with 4 bases of the junction left unmatched. The CDR3 nucleotides are TGTGCCAGCAATAGCGGGAGACGGCAGTTCTTC. It yields the protein CASNSGRRQFF.

This chain links TRBV27 with TRBJ1-4; 7 positions match TRBD1. Germline loops: CDR1 MNHEY, CDR2 SMNVEV (reference sequence). Trimming cost V 8 bases and J 4 bases; bases outside gene matches: 10. The CDR3 spans 15 residues. The CDR3 spells CASRTTGAVNEKLFF. CDR3 in DNA: TGTGCCAGCCGCACTACAGGGGCGGTTAATGAAAAACTGTTTTTT.

The rearrangement uses TRBV7-9 and TRBJ2-7, with D possibly TRBD2 on 7 matching bases. Germline V gene lookup returns CDR1 SEHNR and CDR2 FQNEAQ (reference sequence). This CDR3 contains 14 residues. V was clipped by 1 base and J by 2 bases, with 9 bases between them. CDR3 in DNA: TGTGCCAGCAGCTTAGTGGGGGGGCCCTACGAGCAGTACTTC. It translates to CASSLVGGPYEQYF.

The rearrangement uses TRBV11-3 and TRBJ2-2; TRBD2 matches 9 bases. V shed 3 bases, J shed 4 bases, and the junction held 9 bases outside the gene matches. The CDR3 is 17 amino acids. Germline values: CDR1 SGHNT, CDR2 YENEEA. The CDR3 region has the DNA TGTGCCAGCAGCTTCGATGTGACTAGCGGACTCACCGGGGAGCTGTTTTTT. This sequence encodes CASSFDVTSGLTGELFF.

With regard to this clone: This specimen includes other DNA sequences encoding the same CDR3. The rearrangement joins TRBV6-5 to TRBJ1-3; D is undetermined. This CDR3 region has 15 residues. CDR1 and CDR2 from the germline V gene are MNHEY and SVGAGI. The V gene lost 2 bases and the J gene lost 4 bases, with 12 bases spanning the gap. The CDR3 reads CASSYARGTGNTIYF. CDR3 DNA sequence: TGTGCCAGCAGTTACGCCCGGGGTACCGGAAACACCATATATTTT.

This chain connects TRBV5-1 to TRBJ1-4; TRBD1 aligns across 7 bases. The CDR3 covers 15 residues. V trimming: 0 bases; J trimming: 4 bases; junction bases outside the gene matches: 3. The V gene's germline CDR1 is SGHRS and CDR2 YFSETQ. The CDR3 region is CASSLGDSYNEKLFF. In nucleotides, the CDR3 is TGCGCCAGCAGCTTGGGGGACAGCTATAATGAAAAACTGTTTTTT. The whole variable domain, remainder taken from reference TRBV5-1 and TRBJ1-4, is KAGVTQTPRYLIKTRGQQVTLSCSPISGHRSVSWYQQTPGQGLQFLFEYFSETQRNKGNFPGRFSGRQFSNSRSEMNVSTLELGDSALYLCASSLGDSYNEKLFFGSGTQLSVL.

The J gene is TRBJ1-6, the V gene TRBV7-2; 7 positions agree with TRBD1. Germline loops: CDR1 SGHTA, CDR2 FQGNSA. V lost 3 bases and J lost 8; bases outside the gene matches: 4. The CDR3 covers 14 residues. CDR3 sequence (DNA): TGTGCCAGCAGCTTCAGGGGGTCTGATTCACCCCTCCACTTT. As protein: CASSFRGSDSPLHF.

This chain joins TRBV6-5 and TRBJ1-1; D not resolved. This CDR3 region has 14 residues. CDR1 and CDR2 (germline): MNHEY, SVGAGI. V lost 2 bases and J lost 1, with 8 bases in between. CDR3 nucleotides: TGTGCCAGCAGTTACGCCCCCGGGAACACTGAAGCTTTCTTT. Residues: CASSYAPGNTEAFF.

V and J are TRBV5-1 and TRBJ1-4, with TRBD1 as a possible D gene (5 bases). V was pared by 8 bases and J by 5 bases, with 13 bases between. Germline V gene data show CDR1 as SGHRS and CDR2 as YFSETQ. This CDR3 is 13 amino acids long. The CDR3 DNA reads as TGCGCCAGTCGGACGGGGGAAAATGAAAAACTGTTTTTT. This codes for CASRTGENEKLFF.

This sequence joins TRBV29-1 and TRBJ1-2; possible D gene TRBD1, 5 bases. The CDR3 sequence is 15 residues long. V was shortened by 2 bases and J by 7 bases, with 20 bases between the two germline ends. Germline loops: CDR1 SQVTM, CDR2 ANQGSEA. The CDR3 nucleotides read TGCAGCGTTGAAAGATCGGCTAACACGGGGGGTGGCTACACCTTC. Translated: CSVERSANTGGGYTF.

The chain couples TRBV5-1 to TRBJ2-1; the match to TRBD2 covers 8 bases. V was pared by 6 bases and J by 2 bases, with 10 bases of the junction left unmatched. The CDR3 spans 16 residues. Germline CDR1 SGHRS, CDR2 YFSETQ. This CDR3 reads CASNDPTSGTYNEQFF. CDR3 sequence (DNA): TGCGCCAGCAACGACCCCACTAGCGGAACCTACAATGAGCAGTTCTTC.

This clone was found a few times. This chain connects TRBV7-2 to TRBJ2-7; D might be TRBD1 (5 bases). The CDR3 runs to 13 residues. The germline gives CDR1 SGHTA, CDR2 FQGNSA. V dropped 4 bases and J dropped 3 bases, with 10 bases sitting between them. The DNA of the CDR3 is TGTGCCAGCAGCTACGGCAGGGACTACGAGCAGTACTTC. It codes for CASSYGRDYEQYF.

CDR3 sequence: CASSSENQPQHF. CDR3 nucleotides: TGTGCCAGCAGCTCGGAGAATCAGCCCCAGCATTTT. The chain recombines TRBV11-2 with TRBJ1-5; D not resolved. V was shortened by 4 bases and J by 4 bases, with 5 bases between the two germline ends. The CDR3 is 12 amino acids. CDR1 SGHAT and CDR2 FQNNGV come from the germline V gene. The entire variable domain, with the rest obtained from reference TRBV11-2 and TRBJ1-5, is as follows: EAGVAQSPRYKIIEKRQSVAFWCNPISGHATLYWYQQILGQGPKLLIQFQNNGVVDDSQLPKDRFSAERLKGVDSTLKIQPAKLEDSAVYLCASSSENQPQHFGDGTRLSIL.

The CDR3 DNA sequence: TGTGCCAGTAGTATAGTAGCGGGAAAAGCCGGGGAGCTGTTTTTT. As protein: CASSIVAGKAGELFF. J is TRBJ2-2 and V is TRBV19, with 8 bases identical to TRBD2. The CDR3 is 15 amino acids. The germline V gene encodes CDR1 LNHDA and CDR2 SQIVND (reference sequence). J gave up 6 bases and V 1 base, and 4 bases lay outside the gene matches.

This clone showed up just a few times. The CDR3 DNA follows: TGTGCCAGCAGCCAAGGACACATCTACGAGCAGTACTTC. Amino acids: CASSQGHIYEQYF. V gene TRBV14 combines with J gene TRBJ2-7, with D unclear. The CDR3 covers 13 residues. Germline-derived CDR1 and CDR2 are SGHDN and FVKESK. Trimming cost V 1 base and J 3 bases, with 7 bases left between them.

About this clone: One end of the junction does not line up with germline, which may come from a read error. This rearrangement joins TRBV6-1 to TRBJ1-4, with 8 bases identical to TRBD1. This CDR3 is 12 amino acids long. Germline loops: CDR1 MNHNS, CDR2 SASEGT. The CDR3 protein is CASSERRTGPLF. The CDR3 DNA sequence: TGTGCCAGCAGTGAGAGGCGGACAGGGCCATTATTT.